The clone carrying this T cell receptor beta chain has a single count. Its matching antigen is unknown. The sample comes from a study of T cells in narcolepsy. Study in general: Enrolled donors included narcolepsy type 1 or type 2 patients and healthy controls.

Whole-study results and caveats: Blood of same and different patients, but not healthy controls, reportedly held recurring autoreactive clonotypes. Autoreactive HCRT-specific and TRIB2-specific clonotypes were marked in same-patient CSF-versus-blood CD4+ comparisons.

Trimming took 7 bases from V and 5 from J; bases not matched to a gene: 15. Germline V lookup: CDR1 SGHTA, CDR2 FQGTGA. This CDR3 is built from 16 residues. Assay: immunoSEQ multiplex PCR; the TCRdb copy retains only in-frame clones and omits some. The sample consists of about 25,000 clones, about 80% of them appearing once. The chain recombines TRBV7-3 with TRBJ2-5, with 8 bases fitting TRBD1. The clonotype comes from a human donor with narcolepsy. The sample comprised CD45RA- memory CD4+ T cells from PBMCs. The CDR3 nucleotides read TGTGCCAGCACCCTCGGCGGCAGGGGGCGCGAGGAGACCCAGTACTTC. The encoded protein is CASTLGGRGREETQYF.